The entry below describes one TCR beta chain. The antigen is not known. The data originate from a study of shared clonotypes between healthy human individuals. As for the study in general: Plates per donor: three CD4 naive, three CD4 memory, two CD8 naive, one CD8 memory.

Each subset's genomic DNA was split evenly across several immunoSEQ plates. The protocol was immunoSEQ multiplex PCR, while the TCRdb copy is restricted to in-frame clones and leaves out a portion. Of 2 million to 2.5 million clones in the sample, 85% to 95% are singletons; the top ten hold 0.37%. General study findings and limits: Sharing across four donors was seen in roughly 5% of naive CD4 clonotypes.

CDR1 and CDR2 (germline): SGHNT, YYREEE (reference sequence). The CDR3 is 14 amino acids. V shed 3 bases and J 3 bases; nucleotides not matched to a gene: 4. This receptor was identified in a man aged 18 to 35 in good health. Some clones in this sample may be carry-over from other donors' samples. Source material: naive CD4+ T cells from PBMCs. As to subset: CD45RA+ positively selected. This rearrangement joins TRBV5-4 to TRBJ2-7, with TRBD1 identical over 9 bases. The chain's CDR3 is CASSSAGQGYEQYF. The DNA for the CDR3 is TGTGCCAGCAGCTCCGCGGGACAGGGCTACGAGCAGTACTTC.